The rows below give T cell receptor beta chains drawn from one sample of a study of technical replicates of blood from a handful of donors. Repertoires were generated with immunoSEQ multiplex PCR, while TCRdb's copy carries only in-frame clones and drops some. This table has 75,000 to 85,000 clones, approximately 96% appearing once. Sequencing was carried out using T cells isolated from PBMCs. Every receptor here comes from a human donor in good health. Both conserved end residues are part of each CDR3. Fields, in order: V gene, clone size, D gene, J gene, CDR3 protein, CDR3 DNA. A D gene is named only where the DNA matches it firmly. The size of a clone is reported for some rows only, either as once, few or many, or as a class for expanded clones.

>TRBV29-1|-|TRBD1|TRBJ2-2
CSVEDGQGATGELFF
TGCAGCGTTGAAGATGGCCAGGGGGCAACCGGGGAGCTGTTTTTT
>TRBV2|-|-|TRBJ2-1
CASSPAGGSDNEQFF
TGTGCCAGCAGTCCGGCAGGGGGGTCCGACAATGAGCAGTTCTTC
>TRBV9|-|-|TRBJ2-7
CASTEQGTRAYEQYF
TGTGCCAGCACCGAACAGGGGACTAGAGCCTACGAGCAGTACTTC
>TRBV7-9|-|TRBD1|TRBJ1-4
CASSLGETGFYEKLFF
TGTGCCAGCAGCTTAGGGGAGACAGGGTTCTATGAAAAACTGTTTTTT
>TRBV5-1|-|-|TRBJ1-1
CASSLARGAVNTEAFF
TGCGCCAGCAGCTTGGCCCGGGGGGCAGTGAACACTGAAGCTTTCTTT
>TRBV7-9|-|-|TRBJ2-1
CASSFGGYNEQFF
TGTGCCAGCAGCTTCGGCGGATACAATGAGCAGTTCTTC
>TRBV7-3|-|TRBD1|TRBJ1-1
CASSVDRVTEAFF
TGTGCCAGCAGCGTCGACAGGGTCACTGAAGCTTTCTTT
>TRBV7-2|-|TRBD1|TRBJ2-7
CASSNLRGHYEQYF
TGTGCCAGCAGCAATCTCAGGGGGCACTACGAGCAGTACTTC
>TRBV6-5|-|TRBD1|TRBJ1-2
CASSYATGAGYTF
TGTGCCAGCAGTTACGCTACAGGGGCCGGCTACACCTTC
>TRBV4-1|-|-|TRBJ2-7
CASSQGPLSSYEQYF
TGCGCCAGCAGCCAGGGCCCGTTGAGCTCCTACGAGCAGTACTTC
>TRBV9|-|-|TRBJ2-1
CASSVEGLDLVEQFF
TGTGCCAGCAGCGTAGAAGGTCTAGACTTGGTTGAGCAGTTCTTC
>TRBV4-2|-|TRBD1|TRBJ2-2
CASSQWDRGLGELFF
TGTGCCAGCAGCCAATGGGACAGGGGGCTAGGGGAGCTGTTTTTT
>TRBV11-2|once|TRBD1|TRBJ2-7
CASSPGQSYEQYF
TGTGCCAGCAGCCCGGGACAGTCCTACGAGCAGTACTTC
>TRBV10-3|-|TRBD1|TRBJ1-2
CAISTYRTGKGYTF
TGTGCCATCAGTACTTATCGGACAGGGAAAGGCTACACCTTC
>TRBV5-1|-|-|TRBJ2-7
CASSPSGSHYEQYF
TGCGCCAGCAGCCCATCCGGGAGCCACTACGAGCAGTACTTC
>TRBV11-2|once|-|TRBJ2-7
CASSSGRSSGEQYF
TGTGCCAGCAGCTCCGGGAGATCGTCAGGCGAGCAGTACTTC
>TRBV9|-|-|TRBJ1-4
CASSVDNWDEKLFF
TGTGCCAGCAGCGTGGACAATTGGGATGAAAAACTGTTTTTT
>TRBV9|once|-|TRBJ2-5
CASSVEPGDSKETQYF
TGTGCCAGCAGCGTAGAGCCAGGGGATTCAAAAGAGACCCAGTACTTC
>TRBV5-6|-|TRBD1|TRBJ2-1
CASRLGGSPDEQFF
TGTGCCAGCAGGTTAGGGGGCTCCCCCGATGAGCAGTTCTTC
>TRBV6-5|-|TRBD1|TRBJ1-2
CASSGTGGGYTF
TGTGCCAGCAGCGGGACAGGGGGTGGCTACACCTTC
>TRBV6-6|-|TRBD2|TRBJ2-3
CASSGGLAPDTQYF
TGTGCCAGCAGTGGAGGACTAGCCCCAGATACGCAGTATTTT
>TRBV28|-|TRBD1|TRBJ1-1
CASSFGPFVDRGAFF
TGTGCCAGCAGTTTTGGGCCTTTTGTAGACAGGGGAGCTTTCTTT
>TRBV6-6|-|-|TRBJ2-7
CASSPQGSGSYEQYF
TGTGCCAGCAGTCCCCAGGGGTCTGGCTCCTACGAGCAGTACTTC
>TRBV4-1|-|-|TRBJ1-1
CASSLRGNTEAFF
TGCGCCAGCAGCCTCAGGGGAAACACTGAAGCTTTCTTT
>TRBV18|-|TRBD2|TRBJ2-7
CASSPRLKGGSEQYF
TGTGCCAGCTCACCCCGCCTGAAGGGAGGGAGCGAGCAGTACTTC
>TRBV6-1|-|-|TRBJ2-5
CASSEVIGIVTGHPQETQYF
TGTGCCAGCAGTGAAGTTATCGGAATTGTTACGGGACATCCCCAAGAGACCCAGTACTTC
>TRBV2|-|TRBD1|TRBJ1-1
CATILDRATEAFF
TGTGCCACAATCTTGGACAGGGCCACTGAAGCTTTCTTT
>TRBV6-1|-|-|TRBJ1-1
CASSDGDTEAFF
TGTGCCAGCAGTGACGGAGACACTGAAGCTTTCTTT